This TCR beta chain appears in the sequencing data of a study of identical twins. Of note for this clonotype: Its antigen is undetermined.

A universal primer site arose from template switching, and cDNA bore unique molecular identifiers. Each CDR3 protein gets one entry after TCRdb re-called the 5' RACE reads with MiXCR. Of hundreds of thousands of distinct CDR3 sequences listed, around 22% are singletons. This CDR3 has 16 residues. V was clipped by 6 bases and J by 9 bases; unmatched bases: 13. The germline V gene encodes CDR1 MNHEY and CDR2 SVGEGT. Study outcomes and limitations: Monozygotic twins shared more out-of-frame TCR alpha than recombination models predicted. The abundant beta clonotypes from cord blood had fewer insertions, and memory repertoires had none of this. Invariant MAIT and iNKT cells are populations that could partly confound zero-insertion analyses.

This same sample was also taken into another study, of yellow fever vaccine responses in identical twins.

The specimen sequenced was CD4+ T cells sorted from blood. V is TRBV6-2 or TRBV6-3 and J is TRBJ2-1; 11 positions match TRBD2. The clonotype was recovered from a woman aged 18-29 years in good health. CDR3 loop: CASSLASGGLRIEQFF. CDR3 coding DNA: TGTGCCAGCAGCCTGGCTAGCGGGGGGTTGAGGATTGAGCAGTTCTTC.